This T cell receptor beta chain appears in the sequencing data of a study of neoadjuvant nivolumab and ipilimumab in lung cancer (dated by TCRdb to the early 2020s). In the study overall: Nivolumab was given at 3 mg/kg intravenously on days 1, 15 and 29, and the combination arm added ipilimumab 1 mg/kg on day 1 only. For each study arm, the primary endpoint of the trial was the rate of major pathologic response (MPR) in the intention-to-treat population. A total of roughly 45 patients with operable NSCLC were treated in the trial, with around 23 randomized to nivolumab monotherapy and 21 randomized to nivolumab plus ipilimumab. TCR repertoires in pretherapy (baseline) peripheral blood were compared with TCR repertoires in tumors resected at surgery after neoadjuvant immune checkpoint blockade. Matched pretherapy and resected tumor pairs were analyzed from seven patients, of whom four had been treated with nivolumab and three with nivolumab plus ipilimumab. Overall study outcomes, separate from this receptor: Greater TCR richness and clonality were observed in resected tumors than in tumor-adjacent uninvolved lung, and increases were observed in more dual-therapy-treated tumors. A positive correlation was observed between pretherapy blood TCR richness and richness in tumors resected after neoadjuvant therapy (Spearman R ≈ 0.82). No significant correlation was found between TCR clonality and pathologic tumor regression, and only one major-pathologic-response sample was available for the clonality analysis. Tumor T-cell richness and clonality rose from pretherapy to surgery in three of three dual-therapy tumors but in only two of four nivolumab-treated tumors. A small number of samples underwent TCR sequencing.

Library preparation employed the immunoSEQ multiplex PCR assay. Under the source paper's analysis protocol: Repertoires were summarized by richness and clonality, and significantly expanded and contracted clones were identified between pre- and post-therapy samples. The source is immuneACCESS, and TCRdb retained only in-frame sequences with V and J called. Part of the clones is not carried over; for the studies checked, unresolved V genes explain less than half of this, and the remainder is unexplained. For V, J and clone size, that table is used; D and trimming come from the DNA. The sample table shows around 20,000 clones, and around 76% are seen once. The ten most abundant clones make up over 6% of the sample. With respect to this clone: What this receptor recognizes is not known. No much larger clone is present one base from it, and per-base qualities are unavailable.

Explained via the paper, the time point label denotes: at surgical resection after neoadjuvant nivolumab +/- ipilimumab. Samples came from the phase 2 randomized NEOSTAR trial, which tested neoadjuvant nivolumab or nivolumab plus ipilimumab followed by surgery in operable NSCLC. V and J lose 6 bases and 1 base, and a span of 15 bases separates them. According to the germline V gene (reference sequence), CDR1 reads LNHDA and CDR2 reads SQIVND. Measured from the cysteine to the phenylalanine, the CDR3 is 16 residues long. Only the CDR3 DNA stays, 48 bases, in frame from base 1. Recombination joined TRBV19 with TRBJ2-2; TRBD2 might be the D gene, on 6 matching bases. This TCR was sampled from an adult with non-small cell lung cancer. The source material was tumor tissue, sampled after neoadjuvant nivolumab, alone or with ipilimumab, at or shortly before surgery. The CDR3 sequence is CASSPWRGVNTGELFF. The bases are TGTGCCAGTAGCCCGTGGCGGGGAGTGAACACCGGGGAGCTGTTTTTT.